This TCR beta chain came from a study of shared clonotypes between healthy human individuals. Study observations and caveats: Sequencing depth was a factor that was expected to affect clonotype sharing among donors.

The CDR3 is 11 amino acids. Germline CDR1 and CDR2: DFQATT and SNEGSKA (reference sequence). The V end lost 0 bases, the J end lost 3 bases, and 3 bases lay between the germline ends. Approximately 210 ng DNA, about 28,000 T cell genomes, went into each sorted-subset replicate PCR. Sequencing used immunoSEQ multiplex PCR; TCRdb keeps in-frame clones, though not all of them. The sample yields under 1,100,000 clones, about 80% seen once. Worth noting for this clone: Its cognate antigen is unknown.

The donors were all Caucasian adults (living in Nashville, Tennessee). Division of CD4+ cells produced a CD45RA+ naive subset and a CD45RA-negative memory subset. Source material: memory CD4+ T cells from PBMCs. This sample's subset: CD45RA-negative fraction. The chain carries TRBV20-1 and TRBJ2-7; D is uncertain. The sequence was collected from a man aged 18 to 30 in good health. Some clones in this sample may be carry-over from other donors' samples. The CDR3 sequence is CSAREDYEQYF. The CDR3 DNA is TGCAGTGCTAGAGAGGACTACGAGCAGTACTTC.